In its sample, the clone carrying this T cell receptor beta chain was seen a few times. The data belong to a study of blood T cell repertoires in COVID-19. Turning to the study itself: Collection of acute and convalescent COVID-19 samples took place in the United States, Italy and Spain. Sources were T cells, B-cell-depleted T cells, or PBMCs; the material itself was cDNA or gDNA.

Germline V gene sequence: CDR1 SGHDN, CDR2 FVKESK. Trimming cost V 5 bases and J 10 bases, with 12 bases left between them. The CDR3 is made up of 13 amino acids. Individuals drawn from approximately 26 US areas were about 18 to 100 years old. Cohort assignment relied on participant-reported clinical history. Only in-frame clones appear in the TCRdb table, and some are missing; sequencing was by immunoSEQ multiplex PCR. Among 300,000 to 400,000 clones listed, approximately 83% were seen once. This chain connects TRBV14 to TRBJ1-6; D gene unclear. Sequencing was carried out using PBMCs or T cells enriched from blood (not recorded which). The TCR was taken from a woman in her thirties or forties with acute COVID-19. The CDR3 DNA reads TGTGCCAGCAGCATTAATAGTCCGTCACCCCTCCACTTT. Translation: CASSINSPSPLHF.